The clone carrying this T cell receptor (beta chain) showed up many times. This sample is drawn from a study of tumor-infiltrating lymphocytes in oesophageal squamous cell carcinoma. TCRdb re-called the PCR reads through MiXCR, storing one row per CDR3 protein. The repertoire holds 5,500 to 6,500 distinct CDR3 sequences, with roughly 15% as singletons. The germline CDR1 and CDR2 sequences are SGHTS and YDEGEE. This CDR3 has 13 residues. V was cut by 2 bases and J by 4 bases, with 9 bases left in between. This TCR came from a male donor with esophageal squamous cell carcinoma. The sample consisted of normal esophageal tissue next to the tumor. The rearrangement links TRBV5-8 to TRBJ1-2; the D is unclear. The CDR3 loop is CASSFGQTYGYTF. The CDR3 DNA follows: TGTGCCAGCAGCTTCGGTCAGACCTATGGCTACACCTTC. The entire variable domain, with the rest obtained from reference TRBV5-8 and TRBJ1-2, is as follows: EAGVTQSPTHLIKTRGQQATLRCSPISGHTSVYWYQQALGLGLQFLLWYDEGEERNRGNFPPRFSGRQFPNYSSELNVNALELEDSALYLCASSFGQTYGYTFGSGTRLTVV.